A selection of T cell receptor beta chains follows, all from one sample in a study of shared clonotypes between healthy human individuals. This table comes from immunoSEQ multiplex PCR, and its TCRdb copy is limited to in-frame clones, with some not included. The sample lists hundreds of thousands of clones; about 95% were seen once. Sequenced input: naive CD8+ T cells sorted from blood. The source is a woman between 25 and 40 years old in good health. The CDR3 runs from the conserved cysteine through the conserved F or W. D genes are given only for firm matches. Size tells how often a clone was seen (once, few, many) or the class of an expanded clone, and some rows leave it out.

v_gene,j_gene,d_gene,abundance,CDR3nt,CDR3aa
TRBV15,TRBJ1-2,NA,NA,TGTGCCACCAGCAGAGATCGCGGCCCGATGGGGTATGGCTACACCTTC,CATSRDRGPMGYGYTF
TRBV28,TRBJ1-5,NA,NA,TGTGCCAGCAGCGGTCGCAATCAGCCCCAGCATTTT,CASSGRNQPQHF
TRBV28,TRBJ1-6,NA,NA,TGTGCCACCTACCCAAGCGGGGGGGTGGGAAATTCACCCCTCCACTTT,CATYPSGGVGNSPLHF
TRBV14,TRBJ1-2,NA,NA,TGTGCCAGCAGCCAAGGAGGGGTTGACTATGGCTACACCTTC,CASSQGGVDYGYTF
TRBV28,TRBJ2-1,NA,NA,TGTGCCAGCGGAGACACGGATGAGCAGTTCTTC,CASGDTDEQFF
TRBV7-3,TRBJ2-1,TRBD2,NA,TGTGCCAGCAGCTTAAGCGCCCTGCGTAGCGGGAGTTACAATGAGCAGTTCTTC,CASSLSALRSGSYNEQFF
TRBV6-5,TRBJ1-4,NA,NA,TGTGCCAGCAGCCCCCGCTCACCGACTAATGAAAAACTGTTTTTT,CASSPRSPTNEKLFF
TRBV28,TRBJ1-2,NA,NA,TGTGCCAGCAGCTTCTCGGGGATTGGGCATGGCTACACCTTC,CASSFSGIGHGYTF
TRBV25-1,TRBJ2-1,NA,NA,TGTGCCAGCAGTGACTCCGACAGTCTGAATGAGCAGTTCTTC,CASSDSDSLNEQFF
TRBV30,TRBJ2-3,NA,NA,TGTGCCTGGGCGGGGGATACGCAGTATTTT,CAWAGDTQYF
TRBV27,TRBJ1-2,TRBD1,NA,TGTGCCAGCAGTATACAGGGGGCAGACTATGGCTACACCTTC,CASSIQGADYGYTF
TRBV5-4,TRBJ1-2,TRBD1,NA,TGTGCCAGCAGCCCCCGGGACAGGGTCTATGGCTACACCTTC,CASSPRDRVYGYTF
TRBV19,TRBJ1-1,NA,once,TGTGCCAGTAGCCTACGCAATGAAGCTTTCTTT,CASSLRNEAFF
TRBV28,TRBJ2-1,NA,NA,TGTGCCTGCCTCAACGAGAGCAATGAGCAGTTCTTC,CACLNESNEQFF
TRBV13,TRBJ2-5,TRBD1,NA,TGTGCCAGCAGCCGGACAGGGTGGGAGACCCAGTACTTC,CASSRTGWETQYF
TRBV13,TRBJ2-7,TRBD1,NA,TGTGCCAGCAGCGGGGACCGGGACAGGGGTCTCTACGAGCAGTACTTC,CASSGDRDRGLYEQYF
TRBV2,TRBJ1-5,NA,once,TGTGCCAGCAGTGACACCAGGGGAGGAAGCAATCAGCCCCAGCATTTT,CASSDTRGGSNQPQHF
TRBV18,TRBJ2-7,TRBD1,NA,TGTGCCAGCTCACCTGGACAGGGTTCCTACGAGCAGTACTTC,CASSPGQGSYEQYF
TRBV6-6,TRBJ1-1,NA,NA,TGTGCCAGCAGTTACTCGATGGCTGAAGCTTTCTTT,CASSYSMAEAFF
TRBV7-3,TRBJ1-5,NA,NA,TGTGCCAGCAGCTTAACAGTCGGAGATTATAGCAATCAGCCCCAGCATTTT,CASSLTVGDYSNQPQHF
TRBV30,TRBJ1-5,TRBD1,NA,TGTGCCTGGCGTTGCGCCGGGACAGGGTTGAAATTTTGCAATCAGCCCCAGCATTTT,CAWRCAGTGLKFCNQPQHF
TRBV28,TRBJ2-1,NA,NA,TGTGCCAGCACAGGGGATTCCGACAATGAGCAGTTCTTC,CASTGDSDNEQFF
TRBV2,TRBJ2-1,TRBD1,NA,TGTGCCAGCAGTGCTCAGACAGGGCTAATCTACAATGAGCAGTTCTTC,CASSAQTGLIYNEQFF
TRBV9,TRBJ2-7,NA,NA,TGTGCCAGCAGCGTAGAGGGGCCAGACTACGAGCAGTACTTC,CASSVEGPDYEQYF
TRBV4-1,TRBJ2-2,NA,NA,TGCGCCAGCAGCCAACCGGACTGGGGGGAGCTGTTTTTT,CASSQPDWGELFF
TRBV2,TRBJ2-5,TRBD2,NA,TGTGCCACCAAATTGAGAGCGGGGATACAAGAGACCCAGTACTTC,CATKLRAGIQETQYF
TRBV27,TRBJ2-7,TRBD2,NA,TGTGCCAGCAGTACCGGGACTAGCGTCTACGAGCAGTACTTC,CASSTGTSVYEQYF
TRBV28,TRBJ2-7,TRBD2,once,TGTGCCAGCAGTTCACTAGCGGAGGAAGGATTCTACGAGCAGTACTTC,CASSSLAEEGFYEQYF
TRBV20-1,TRBJ2-1,NA,NA,TGCAGTGCTAGTAACGGGGTTGAGCAGTTCTTC,CSASNGVEQFF
TRBV6-1,TRBJ1-5,TRBD1,NA,TGTGCCAGCAGGGGGGACAGGGATAGCAATCAGCCCCAGCATTTT,CASRGDRDSNQPQHF
TRBV19,TRBJ2-7,NA,NA,TGTGCCAGTAGTCTGGGGCCCTCCTACGAGCAGTACTTC,CASSLGPSYEQYF
TRBV7-9,TRBJ2-5,TRBD1,once,TGTGCCAGCAGCGTGTTGAGCCCCCCGGGACAGGGGGCCGAAGAGACCCAGTACTTC,CASSVLSPPGQGAEETQYF
TRBV28,TRBJ1-1,NA,NA,TGTGCCAGCAGTTTGGGGAATACTGAAGCTTTCTTT,CASSLGNTEAFF
TRBV19,TRBJ2-7,TRBD2,NA,TGTGCCAGTAGTATTGCGGGGGCCTACGAGCAGTACTTC,CASSIAGAYEQYF
TRBV9,TRBJ2-2,NA,NA,TGTGCCAGCAGCGGATGGGACACCGGGGAGCTGTTTTTT,CASSGWDTGELFF
TRBV15,TRBJ2-5,NA,NA,TGTGCCACCAGCTATGGGAGGGAGACCCAGTACTTC,CATSYGRETQYF
TRBV4-1,TRBJ2-7,TRBD2,NA,TGCGCCAGCAGCCAAGGCTCAGGACTAGGGGCCTACGAGCAGTACTTC,CASSQGSGLGAYEQYF
TRBV30,TRBJ1-1,NA,NA,TGTGCCTGGACCGGAGGGGCGGGTTTTGATGAAGCTTTCTTT,CAWTGGAGFDEAFF
TRBV9,TRBJ1-2,NA,NA,TGTGCCAGCAGCGGATGGACAGACTCGAGCTATGGCTACACCTTC,CASSGWTDSSYGYTF
TRBV9,TRBJ2-7,NA,NA,TGTGCCAGCAGCGTAAATTCCTACGAGCAGTACTTC,CASSVNSYEQYF
TRBV2,TRBJ2-3,TRBD2,NA,TGTGCCAGCATAACGCCTAGCGGGTTAGATACGCAGTATTTT,CASITPSGLDTQYF
TRBV7-2,TRBJ2-1,TRBD1,once,TGTGCCAGCAGCTTAGCACAGGGGGAGTACAATGAGCAGTTCTTC,CASSLAQGEYNEQFF
TRBV27,TRBJ1-4,TRBD1,NA,TGTGCCAGCAGTCTATGGACAGGGGGGAATGAAAAACTGTTTTTT,CASSLWTGGNEKLFF
TRBV7-9,TRBJ1-1,NA,NA,TGTGCCAGCAGCCCGACAGAAAACACTGAAGCTTTCTTT,CASSPTENTEAFF
TRBV19,TRBJ1-5,NA,NA,TGTGCCAGTAGTATCCGGGACAATAATCAGCCCCAGCATTTT,CASSIRDNNQPQHF